These 4 T cell receptor beta chains came from one sample sequenced in a study of cytomegalovirus exposure and HLA in healthy donors. In the PCR, 60 Vbeta and 13 Jbeta primers were used. Measured with immunoSEQ multiplex PCR; TCRdb has only the in-frame clones, and not every one. Among 50,000 or so clones listed, 65% to 80% were seen once. Sequencing was done on a sample of PBMCs. The receptors stem from a woman aged 45-65 years in good health and CMV-seronegative.

The rearrangement uses TRBV7-2 and TRBJ2-7, with D tentatively TRBD2 (7 bases). Trimming removed 5 bases at V and 2 bases at J, with 13 bases between. This CDR3 comprises 14 residues. Germline CDR1 reads SGHTA; CDR2 reads FQGNSA. The CDR3 nucleotides are TGTGCCAGCAGCCGCGGGGGCTCGACCTACGAGCAGTACTTC. It specifies CASSRGGSTYEQYF. Full variable domain (rest looked up from reference TRBV7-2 and TRBJ2-7): GAGVSQSPSNKVTEKGKDVELRCDPISGHTALYWYRQSLGQGLEFLIYFQGNSAPDKSGLPSDRFSAERTGGSVSTLTIQRTQQEDSAVYLCASSRGGSTYEQYFGPGTRLTVT.

The V call is TRBV7-3, the J call TRBJ2-1; a possible D gene is TRBD1 (5 bases). Trimming removed 4 bases at V and 7 bases at J, with 11 bases between. Germline assignment: CDR1 SGHTA and CDR2 FQGTGA. CDR3 length: 13 amino acids. In nucleotides, the CDR3 is TGTGCCAGCAGCTCTCAGGGCAGGAATGAGCAGTTCTTC. This encodes CASSSQGRNEQFF.

The DNA of the CDR3 is TGTGCCAGCACATCAGAACAGACGGACGAGCAGTACTTC. This gives the protein CASTSEQTDEQYF. V usage is TRBV2 and J usage is TRBJ2-7; D remains ambiguous. The germline V gene encodes CDR1 SNHLY and CDR2 FYNNEI. CDR3 length equals 13 residues. Trimming pared 7 bases from V and 5 bases from J, leaving 15 bases between.

The CDR3 sequence: CASSRFQETQYF. For the CDR3, the DNA is TGTGCCAGCAGCCGTTTCCAAGAGACCCAGTACTTC. The chain uses TRBV6-1 and TRBJ2-5; D not certain. The V end was cut by 6 bases, the J end by 1 base, with 6 bases between. The CDR3 length is 12 residues. Germline loops: CDR1 MNHNS, CDR2 SASEGT.